What follows describes a single T cell receptor (beta chain). The antigen this receptor binds is unknown. No much larger clone is present one base from it, and per-base qualities are unavailable. The data originate from a study of T cell responses to AZD1222 COVID-19 vaccine (dated by TCRdb to the early 2020s). Turning to the overall study: Because spike-specific TCR depth and breadth did not differ between the two schedules, AZD1222 recipients who got a second dose at roughly 4 weeks were pooled with those who got a second dose at roughly 12 weeks. TCR sequencing was performed for 230 to 250 trial participants, of whom about 200 were given two doses of AZD1222 and around 26 were given two doses of MenACWY control vaccine. Trial participants were enrolled by age into 18-55, 56-69 and 70-plus year subgroups, with around 150, 28 and 57 TCR-sequenced participants respectively.

Overall results and qualifications from the work: Reportedly, almost half of the unique spike-specific TCRs recognized epitopes lying outside the regions that are mutated in the B.1.351 and B.1.1.7 variants. In the small 56-69-year group, the increase in depth fell short of significance, most likely because of low power. Because no samples from the day 14 peak response were available, repertoires could be characterized only after the peak T cell response. A significant rise in spike-specific TCR breadth and depth was observed after two AZD1222 doses relative to day 0 and relative to MenACWY recipients. CD4 TCRs associated with the vaccine covered the entire spike protein, and the dominant responses were in regions 160-218 and 743-854. Conclusions about previously exposed vaccinees were limited because only 5 or 6 AZD1222 recipients were SARS-CoV-2 seropositive at baseline. Participants were mostly white British, with more females than males. The authors suggested clonal diversity may have been underestimated.

Read against the paper, the sample's time point label means: baseline before first vaccination. Samples from vaccinated people were obtained from the UK trials COV001 and COV002, which included a single-blind randomized controlled phase 2/3 trial of AZD1222 (ChAdOx1 nCoV-19) in healthy adults. For TCRbeta chain sequencing, PBMC samples from trial participants were taken at day 0 and at day 28 after the second dose. The CDR3 regions of human TCRbeta chains were analyzed by immunosequencing. In the authors' own workflow: Repertoire TCRs were checked for matches against a reference library of SARS-CoV-2-specific TCRs that had been generated using the MIRA antigen-specificity platform. Breadth was defined as the fraction of unique TCRs that were SARS-CoV-2-associated, and depth was defined as the fraction of total T cells that were SARS-CoV-2-associated. Using the MIRA data, every spike-specific TCR was mapped to the spike region that the TCR reacted to and assigned to either a CD4 or a CD8 class. Log10-transformed breadth and depth values were compared by one-way ANOVA with Sidak's multiple comparisons tests. Sourced from immuneACCESS, this table was stored by TCRdb with only in-frame sequences that have V and J called. A share of the clones is absent; for the studies checked, an unresolved V gene accounts for under half, and the remainder has no known explanation. From that table come the V and J calls and clone size; the DNA was used to work out D and trimming. The sample table lists tens of thousands of clones, 70% to 90% of them with a count of one. Together, the top ten hold 3% to 4.5% of the sample.

CDR1 MNHEY and CDR2 SVGAGI were looked up in the germline V gene. Measured from the cysteine to the phenylalanine, the CDR3 is 13 residues long. Just the 39-base CDR3 DNA is kept, in frame starting at base 1. Trimming at the junction amounts to 5 bases on V and 6 bases on J, and the germline ends lie 11 bases apart. This sequence uses TRBV6-5 and TRBJ1-5; the D region possibly corresponds to TRBD1 (6 bases align). The specimen was peripheral blood, collected on day 0 of AZD1222 vaccination. The sequence was collected from an adult in good health. The CDR3 loop reads CASSKVGGQPQHF. The sequenced DNA: TGTGCCAGCAGTAAGGTAGGGGGTCAGCCCCAGCATTTT.